This T cell receptor (beta chain) came from a study of T cell repertoires in cytomegalovirus infection. TCRdb itself ran the reads through MiXCR, one entry per CDR3 protein. The sample lists about 530,000 distinct CDR3 sequences, around 27% occurring once. V was clipped by 3 bases and J by 6 bases, with 10 bases between them. This CDR3 is 13 amino acids long. CDR1 and CDR2 from the germline V gene are SEHNR and FQNEAQ (reference sequence). Overall study results and limits: The ex vivo response showed dominance by HLA-C-restricted CMV-specific TCR beta clonotypes.

With respect to this clonotype: The antigen is undetermined.

The receptor was isolated from a human donor in good health (CMV status not recorded). Some clones in this sample may be carry-over from other donors' samples. The sequencing input was PBMCs. The V gene is TRBV7-9, the J gene TRBJ2-3; D tentatively reads TRBD1 or TRBD2 (5 bases each). CDR3 in DNA: TGTGCCAGCAGCTTCGATTGGGGGGATACGCAGTATTTT. It encodes CASSFDWGDTQYF.